The T cell receptor beta chain under discussion was sequenced for a study of blood T cells in healthy people across ages. Overall study findings and caveats: Underestimates were what the diversity estimates from one million T cells were considered to be. A greater number of naive CD4+ cells and higher diversity distinguished long-lived donors from aged donors.

Next came a second PCR, run for roughly 6 to 11 cycles, which used a sample-barcoded 5' primer along with a J-beta primer mix. TCRdb re-analysed the 5' RACE reads in MiXCR, keeping a single row per CDR3 protein. The table includes under 1,000,000 distinct CDR3 sequences, around 50% detected once. For this clonotype: Its antigen is currently unknown.

V gave up 5 bases and J gave up 0 bases, with 7 bases separating them. The CDR3 is 13 residues long. Germline loops: CDR1 SGHTA, CDR2 FQGNSA. This clonotype was obtained from a man older than 75 in good health. The rearrangement links TRBV7-2 to TRBJ2-5; D gene uncertain. The sample comprised blood. The CDR3 DNA sequence: TGTGCCAGCAGCGTAACGTACCAAGAGACCCAGTACTTC. This translates into CASSVTYQETQYF.